This T cell receptor beta chain was found in a study of cytomegalovirus exposure and HLA in healthy donors. With regard to this clone: Its specificity is unknown.

PCR amplification relied on 60 Vbeta primers (plus 13 Jbeta primers). This table comes from immunoSEQ multiplex PCR, and its TCRdb copy is limited to in-frame clones, with some not included. The data show some 140,000 clones, over 65% seen once. Unmatched junction bases numbered 9, after V lost 9 bases and J lost 5 bases. CDR1 is LNHDA and CDR2 is SQIVND in the germline V gene (reference sequence). The CDR3 length is 14 residues. Healthy bone marrow donors formed the donor group. Points from the study as a whole: As a later analysis showed, a missense DCLRE1C variant was linked to trimming of TCR beta V- and J-genes.

V and J are TRBV19 and TRBJ2-2; 7 nucleotides match TRBD1. This receptor was obtained from a woman aged 40-49 years in good health and CMV-seronegative. Sequences were obtained from PBMCs. The CDR3 DNA is TGTGCCAGAAGACAAGACAGGGCGACCGGGGAGCTGTTTTTT. This translates into CARRQDRATGELFF. Full variable domain (rest looked up from reference TRBV19 and TRBJ2-2): DGGITQSPKYLFRKEGQNVTLSCEQNLNHDAMYWYRQDPGQGLRLIYYSQIVNDFQKGDIAEGYSVSREKKESFPLTVTSAQKNPTAFYLCARRQDRATGELFFGEGSRLTVL.